The clone carrying this T cell receptor beta chain was found many times. The antigen is undetermined. This record comes from a study of T cells in Graves' hyperthyroidism and ophthalmopathy. Across 18 months, stable Graves' hyperthyroidism was marked by no progression to ophthalmopathy. Reasons for excluding patients were uncontrolled infection, other autoimmune disease, pregnancy or lactation. Study-wide points: Most clonotypes that expanded in the thyroid above 0.001 also showed up in blood.

The investigators amplified TCR beta CDR3 regions from RNA transcripts. Carried out on the TCR CDR3, a first-round RT-PCR used the HTBI primer set. TCRdb recomputed calls from the multiplex PCR reads with MiXCR, one row per CDR3 protein. This sample carries some 500,000 distinct CDR3 sequences, roughly an eighth of them seen once, and the ten largest clones take less than 20%. Germline V gives CDR1 MNHEY, CDR2 SMNVEV (reference sequence). The CDR3 is made up of 14 amino acids. V gave up 3 bases and J gave up 4 bases; unmatched junction bases: 5. The chain combines TRBV27 with TRBJ2-7, with 8 nucleotides matching TRBD1. This TCR derives from a woman between 18 and 30 years old with Graves' hyperthyroidism. Sequencing used blood. As DNA, the CDR3 is TGTGCCAGCAGTTTTGGCAGGGGGCAATACGAGCAGTACTTC. Translated, it gives CASSFGRGQYEQYF.